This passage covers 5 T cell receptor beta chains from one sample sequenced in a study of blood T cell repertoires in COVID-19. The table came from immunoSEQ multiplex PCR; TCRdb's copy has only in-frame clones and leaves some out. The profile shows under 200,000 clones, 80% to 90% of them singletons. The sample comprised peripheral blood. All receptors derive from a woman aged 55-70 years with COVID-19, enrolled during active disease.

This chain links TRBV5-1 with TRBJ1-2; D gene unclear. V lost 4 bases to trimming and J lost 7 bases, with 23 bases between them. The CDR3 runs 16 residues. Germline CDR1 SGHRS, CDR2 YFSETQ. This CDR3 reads CASSPFGGPGLFGYTF. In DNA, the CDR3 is TGCGCCAGCAGCCCTTTTGGAGGACCCGGTCTCTTTGGCTACACCTTC.

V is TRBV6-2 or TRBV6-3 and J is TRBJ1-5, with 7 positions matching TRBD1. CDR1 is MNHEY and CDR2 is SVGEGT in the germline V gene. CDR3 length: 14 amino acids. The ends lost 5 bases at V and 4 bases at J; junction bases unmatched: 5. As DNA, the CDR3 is TGTGCCAGCAGTCTCCCAGGGGGGAATCAGCCCCAGCATTTT. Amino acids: CASSLPGGNQPQHF.

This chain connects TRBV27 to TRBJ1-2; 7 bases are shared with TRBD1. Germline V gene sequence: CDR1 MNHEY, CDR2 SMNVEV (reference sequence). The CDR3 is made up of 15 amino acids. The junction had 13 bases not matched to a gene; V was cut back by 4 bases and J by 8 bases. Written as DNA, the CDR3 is TGTGCCAGCAGTTCATTGGGGGAGAAGACAGGGGGCTACACCTTC. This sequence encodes CASSSLGEKTGGYTF.

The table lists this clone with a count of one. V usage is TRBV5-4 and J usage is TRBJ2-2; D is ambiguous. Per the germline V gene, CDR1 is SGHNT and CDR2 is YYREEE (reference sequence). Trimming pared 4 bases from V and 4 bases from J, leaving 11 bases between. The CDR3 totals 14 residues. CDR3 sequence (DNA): TGTGCCAGCAGCACCCTCAGTGGCACCGGGGAGCTGTTTTTT. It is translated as CASSTLSGTGELFF. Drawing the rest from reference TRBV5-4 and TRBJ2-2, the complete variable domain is ETGVTQSPTHLIKTRGQQVTLRCSSQSGHNTVSWYQQALGQGPQFIFQYYREEENGRGNFPPRFSGLQFPNYSSELNVNALELDDSALYLCASSTLSGTGELFFGEGSRLTVL.

CDR3 in DNA: TGTGCCAGCTCACCGGAACAGGGGAACTATGGCTACACCTTC. This sequence encodes CASSPEQGNYGYTF. V usage is TRBV18 and J usage is TRBJ1-2; 7 bases map to TRBD1. V gave up 3 bases and J gave up 2 bases; unmatched junction bases: 3. CDR3 size: 14 residues. CDR1 KGHSH and CDR2 LQKENI come from the germline V gene.